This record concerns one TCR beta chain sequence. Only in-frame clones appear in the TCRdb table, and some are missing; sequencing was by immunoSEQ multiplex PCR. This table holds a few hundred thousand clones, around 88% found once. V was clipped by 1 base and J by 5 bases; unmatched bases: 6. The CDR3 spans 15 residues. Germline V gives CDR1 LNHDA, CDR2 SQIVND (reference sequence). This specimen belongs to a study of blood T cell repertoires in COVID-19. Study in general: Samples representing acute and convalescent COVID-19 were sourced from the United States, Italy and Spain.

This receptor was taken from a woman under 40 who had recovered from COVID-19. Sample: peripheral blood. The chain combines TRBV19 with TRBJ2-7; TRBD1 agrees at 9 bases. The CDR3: CASSIAGTGIHEQYF. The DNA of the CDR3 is TGTGCCAGTAGTATAGCCGGGACAGGGATACACGAGCAGTACTTC.